This T cell receptor (beta chain) was documented in a study of blood T cell repertoires in COVID-19. Overall study context: Some COVID-19 samples were acute and others convalescent; all came from the United States, Italy and Spain. T cells, B-cell-depleted T cells, or PBMCs supplied cDNA or gDNA.

The V and J ends lost 0 bases and 2 bases, in that order; junction bases with no gene match: 9. Germline-derived CDR1 and CDR2 are SGHRS and YFSETQ. CDR3 size: 17 residues. In the source study's methods: Scientists estimated how many nucleated cells there were by amplifying reference gene primers. Produced via immunoSEQ multiplex PCR; TCRdb's table is partial and in-frame only. From that table come the V and J calls and clone size; the DNA was used to work out D and trimming. This table holds approximately 300,000 clones, around 92% found once. Material: peripheral blood. The rearrangement joins TRBV5-1 to TRBJ2-3; TRBD2 matches at 7 bases. The TCR sequence derives from a man between 18 and 29 years old who had recovered from COVID-19. The CDR3 nucleotides are TGCGCCAGCAGCTTGGTCTTAGCGGGTTCTTACACAGATACGCAGTATTTT. Amino acid sequence: CASSLVLAGSYTDTQYF.